This is a list of T cell receptor beta chains from one sample in a study of spatial heterogeneity in lung cancer. TCRdb recomputed calls from the 5' RACE reads with MiXCR, one row per CDR3 protein. Of about 26,000 distinct CDR3 sequences in the sample, roughly 13% were seen once. The sequenced sample was PBMCs, obtained at surgery. Receptors were obtained from a female donor with early-stage non-small cell lung cancer. Each CDR3 is given with its conserved first and last residue. D genes are given only for firm matches. Clone size is stated in some rows and not others, as once, few, many or a class when expanded.

V	size	D	J	CDR3	DNA
TRBV2	many	-	TRBJ2-1	CASSELITINEQFF	TGTGCCAGCAGCGAACTTATAACCATCAATGAGCAGTTCTTC
TRBV11-2	-	-	TRBJ2-7	CASSSPVLSYEQYF	TGTGCCAGCAGCTCACCCGTACTCTCCTACGAGCAGTACTTC
TRBV20-1	many	-	TRBJ2-1	CSARGGTYNEQFF	TGCAGTGCTCGGGGCGGGACCTACAATGAGCAGTTCTTC
TRBV6-6	many	-	TRBJ2-5	CASRPYTVQETQYF	TGTGCCAGCAGGCCCTACACAGTACAGGAGACCCAGTACTTC
TRBV29-1	many	-	TRBJ2-1	CSVLTDRFGEFF	TGCAGCGTCCTGACCGACAGGTTCGGAGAGTTCTTC
TRBV4-2	-	-	TRBJ2-2	CASSSRGVANTGELFF	TGTGCCAGCAGCTCCCGAGGGGTAGCGAACACCGGGGAGCTGTTTTTT
TRBV5-5	many	TRBD2	TRBJ2-5	CASSQTGTTQETQYF	TGTGCCAGCAGCCAGACCGGGACTACTCAAGAGACCCAGTACTTC
TRBV7-8	many	-	TRBJ2-1	CASSSLPRAGPDNEQFF	TGTGCCAGCAGCTCCTTACCCAGGGCCGGGCCTGACAATGAGCAGTTCTTC
TRBV10-2	many	-	TRBJ2-5	CASTIDSDLGTQYF	TGCGCCAGCACCATCGACTCGGATCTTGGGACCCAGTACTTC
TRBV12-3/TRBV12-4	many	-	TRBJ1-5	CASSRRGNQPQHF	TGTGCCAGCAGCCGCAGGGGCAATCAGCCCCAGCATTTT
TRBV6-5	many	-	TRBJ2-2	CASTMGAPPNTGELFF	TGTGCCAGCACCATGGGGGCCCCGCCGAACACCGGGGAGCTGTTTTTT
TRBV30	many	-	TRBJ2-2	CAWSIYTGELFF	TGTGCCTGGAGTATTTACACCGGGGAGCTGTTTTTT
TRBV28	-	-	TRBJ2-7	CASSLGSYYEQYF	TGTGCCAGCAGTTTGGGCAGCTACTACGAGCAGTACTTC
TRBV12-3/TRBV12-4	many	TRBD1	TRBJ2-7	CASSFYRGQGTYEQYF	TGTGCCAGCAGTTTTTACCGGGGACAGGGGACGTACGAGCAGTACTTC
TRBV4-3	many	-	TRBJ2-7	CASSQGRGREQYF	TGCGCCAGCAGCCAAGGGAGGGGTAGGGAGCAGTACTTC
TRBV7-3	many	TRBD2	TRBJ2-1	CASGRGGSYNEQFF	TGTGCCAGCGGACGGGGGGGCTCTTACAATGAGCAGTTCTTC
TRBV29-1	many	-	TRBJ1-1	CSPAGFVGGAFF	TGCAGCCCTGCGGGTTTCGTAGGAGGAGCTTTCTTT
TRBV6-6	few	TRBD1	TRBJ2-5	CASSSYGTEYQETQYF	TGTGCCAGCAGTTCTTACGGGACAGAGTACCAAGAGACCCAGTACTTC
TRBV7-3	-	TRBD1	TRBJ2-1	CASSQGGQPYNEQFF	TGTGCCAGCAGTCAAGGGGGCCAACCGTACAATGAGCAGTTCTTC
TRBV20-1	many	-	TRBJ2-7	CSARAWDFDYEQYF	TGCAGTGCTAGAGCCTGGGACTTCGACTACGAGCAGTACTTC
TRBV7-2	many	-	TRBJ1-5	CASSLEVRGNQPQHF	TGTGCCAGCAGCTTAGAAGTTAGGGGGAATCAGCCCCAGCATTTT
TRBV2	many	-	TRBJ2-7	CASRGQSEQYF	TGTGCCAGCAGAGGACAGTCCGAGCAGTACTTC
TRBV7-2	-	-	TRBJ2-2	CASSPLGRTGELFF	TGTGCCAGCAGCCCCCTGGGGCGCACCGGGGAGCTGTTTTTT
TRBV15	many	-	TRBJ1-4	CATSKEHATNEKLFF	TGTGCCACCAGCAAAGAACATGCAACTAATGAAAAACTGTTTTTT
TRBV5-4	-	-	TRBJ2-3	CASRSRGGGWTDTQYF	TGTGCCAGCAGGTCCCGGGGTGGCGGGTGGACAGATACGCAGTATTTT
TRBV6-2/TRBV6-3	few	TRBD1	TRBJ1-4	CATSGGGTEKLFF	TGTGCCACCTCAGGGGGGGGAACGGAAAAACTGTTTTTT
TRBV12-3/TRBV12-4	many	TRBD2	TRBJ2-5	CASTNHPGGRGETQYF	TGTGCCAGCACCAACCATCCGGGAGGCCGGGGGGAGACCCAGTACTTC
TRBV28	-	-	TRBJ2-7	CASSLDGSYEQYF	TGTGCCAGCAGTTTAGACGGTTCCTACGAGCAGTACTTC
TRBV28	-	-	TRBJ1-1	CASSPLIGNTEAFF	TGTGCCAGCAGTCCATTGATTGGGAACACTGAAGCTTTCTTT
TRBV5-1	many	TRBD1	TRBJ1-1	CASSLAGRGEAFF	TGCGCCAGCAGCTTGGCCGGCAGGGGGGAAGCTTTCTTT
TRBV29-1	many	-	TRBJ2-1	CSVRGLPNNEQFF	TGCAGCGTACGGGGCCTTCCCAACAATGAGCAGTTCTTC
TRBV20-1	-	-	TRBJ1-5	CSARSPYQPQHF	TGCAGTGCCAGGTCCCCCTATCAGCCCCAGCATTTT
TRBV5-1	-	-	TRBJ2-1	CASSFPSRAIRGNEQFF	TGCGCCAGCAGCTTTCCCAGTCGGGCTATTCGTGGGAATGAGCAGTTCTTC
TRBV27	few	-	TRBJ2-5	CASGRTGETQYF	TGTGCCAGCGGTAGGACGGGAGAGACCCAGTACTTC
TRBV7-8	many	TRBD2	TRBJ2-3	CASSVTSGGYFSSTDTQYF	TGTGCCAGCAGCGTAACTAGCGGGGGGTATTTTTCTAGCACAGATACGCAGTATTTT
TRBV5-1	many	TRBD2	TRBJ2-1	CASRVGLAGNEQFF	TGCGCCAGCAGAGTCGGACTAGCGGGTAATGAGCAGTTCTTC
TRBV20-1	-	TRBD1	TRBJ2-5	CSATDRGETQYF	TGCAGTGCTACCGACAGGGGAGAGACCCAGTACTTC
TRBV20-1	many	-	TRBJ2-5	CSAPLVGLETQYF	TGCAGTGCCCCCCTGGTTGGGTTAGAGACCCAGTACTTC
TRBV9	many	-	TRBJ1-2	CASSLNYGYTF	TGTGCCAGCAGCTTGAACTATGGCTACACCTTC
TRBV10-3	many	-	TRBJ2-2	CAIRRTAQHTGELFF	TGTGCCATCAGGCGGACAGCACAACATACCGGGGAGCTGTTTTTT
TRBV7-9	-	TRBD2	TRBJ2-1	CASSTRLAGSNEQFF	TGTGCCAGCAGTACTAGGCTAGCGGGGTCCAATGAGCAGTTCTTC
TRBV7-9	many	-	TRBJ2-3	CASSLTAEGPDTQYF	TGTGCCAGCAGCTTAACAGCTGAGGGCCCAGATACGCAGTATTTT
TRBV9	many	-	TRBJ2-2	CASSAGTPTGELFF	TGTGCCAGCAGCGCCGGGACCCCCACCGGGGAGCTGTTTTTT
TRBV6-1	many	-	TRBJ1-3	CASSRFRDEGLDGNTIYF	TGTGCCAGCAGTCGGTTCCGGGACGAGGGGCTTGATGGAAACACCATATATTTT
TRBV6-2/TRBV6-3	many	TRBD1	TRBJ1-6	CASSPGQGYSPLHF	TGTGCCAGCAGTCCGGGACAGGGCTATTCACCCCTCCACTTT
TRBV4-1	many	-	TRBJ1-4	CASSQDGQGSAGEKLFF	TGCGCCAGCAGCCAAGATGGTCAGGGTTCGGCGGGTGAAAAACTGTTTTTT